This is a list of T cell receptor beta chains from one sample in a study of T cell clonotyping in hematopoietic cell transplantation. Produced via immunoSEQ multiplex PCR; TCRdb's table is partial and in-frame only. The table lists some 6,300 clones, roughly 90% of them singletons, with about 14% in the top ten. The material sequenced was peripheral blood mononuclear cells, taken 180 days after allogeneic stem cell transplant. The receptors come from a female patient in her fifties who had an allogeneic stem cell transplant from an unrelated donor, so the T cells may come from the graft donor. Some clones in this sample may be carry-over from other donors' samples. CDR3s include the opening cysteine and the closing phenylalanine or tryptophan. The D gene is left open where the match is weak. For some rows the clone size is stated as once, few or many, or as a class when expanded; others skip it.

V gene	J gene	clone size	D gene	CDR3 DNA	CDR3 protein
TRBV19	TRBJ1-1	.	.	TGTGCCAGTAGTCAGGGCACTGAAGCTTTCTTT	CASSQGTEAFF
TRBV5-6	TRBJ1-2	.	.	TGTGCCAGCAGTCCCCGGTGGGGGTTACGCTATGGCTACACCTTC	CASSPRWGLRYGYTF
TRBV19	TRBJ1-2	.	.	TGTGCCAGTTGCCCTTTATCGGGCAGAACTAACTATGGCTACACCTTC	CASCPLSGRTNYGYTF
TRBV10-3	TRBJ2-7	.	.	TGTGCCACCGGTCCCGGGCAGCTGGGCTCCTACGAGCAGTACTTC	CATGPGQLGSYEQYF
TRBV18	TRBJ1-6	.	.	TGTGCCAGCTCACCCCAGGGAAGGAATTCACCCCTCCACTTT	CASSPQGRNSPLHF
TRBV18	TRBJ2-3	.	TRBD1	TGTGCCAGCTCACCAGTGGGGACAGGGGGCACAGATACGCAGTATTTT	CASSPVGTGGTDTQYF
TRBV5-6	TRBJ1-2	.	.	TGTGCCAGCCGAGACGGGGGGCTTTATGGCTACACCTTC	CASRDGGLYGYTF
TRBV27	TRBJ2-1	.	TRBD2	TGTGCCAGCAGTTTACTAGCGGGGTCTTACAATGAGCAGTTCTTC	CASSLLAGSYNEQFF
TRBV19	TRBJ2-3	.	TRBD2	TGTGCCAGTAGTCCTAGCGGGGGCACAGATACGCAGTATTTT	CASSPSGGTDTQYF
TRBV2	TRBJ2-7	.	.	TGTGCCGGGGGGTCTTACTACGAGCAGTACTTC	CAGGSYYEQYF
TRBV5-6	TRBJ1-1	.	.	TGTGCCAGCAGTCTTGGCTTTTACACTGAAGCTTTCTTT	CASSLGFYTEAFF
TRBV7-3	TRBJ2-1	.	TRBD2	TGTGCCAGCAGCTTTTCCGCCCTGACTAGCTCGAATGAGCAGTTCTTC	CASSFSALTSSNEQFF
TRBV25-1	TRBJ1-1	.	.	TGTGCCAGCAGTGAATCGAGCCAGCGTGAAGCTTTCTTT	CASSESSQREAFF
TRBV7-8	TRBJ1-4	.	.	TGTGCCAGCAGCGTGGTTGGTAGGGAAAAACTGTTTTTT	CASSVVGREKLFF
TRBV6-5	TRBJ2-7	.	TRBD1	TGTGCCAGCAGTCCTCCTCGACAGGGGAGCTACGAGCAGTACTTC	CASSPPRQGSYEQYF
TRBV25-1	TRBJ2-5	.	.	TGTGCCAGCAGTGAACGGGGTCACCAAGAGACCCAGTACTTC	CASSERGHQETQYF
TRBV2	TRBJ2-7	.	TRBD2	TGTGCCAGCAGTGGAGACTCGCCTAGCGGGGGCTACTACGAGCAGTACTTC	CASSGDSPSGGYYEQYF
TRBV6-1	TRBJ2-2	.	.	TGTGCCAGCAGTGACAGGGTGAGGTCCGGGGAGCTGTTTTTT	CASSDRVRSGELFF
TRBV2	TRBJ1-4	few	.	TGTGCCAGCAAAATCCCCTCCCACAGCAGGGAAAAACTGTTTTTT	CASKIPSHSREKLFF
TRBV10-3	TRBJ1-1	.	.	TGTGCCGGATCGGGACAAAAGAACACTGAAGCTTTCTTT	CAGSGQKNTEAFF
TRBV5-1	TRBJ1-6	.	.	TGCGCCAGCAGAACCGGACCTTCGGGTAATTCACCCCTCCACTTT	CASRTGPSGNSPLHF
TRBV9	TRBJ2-2	.	.	TGTGCCAGCAGCCCCGGGCGCAACACCGGGGAGCTGTTTTTT	CASSPGRNTGELFF
TRBV21-1	TRBJ1-1	.	.	TGTGCCAGCAGTGCCGGCGTATACACAATTCGCACTGAAGCTTTCTTT	CASSAGVYTIRTEAFF
TRBV14	TRBJ2-7	.	TRBD2	TGTGCCAGCAGCCGTCGGACTAGCGGGGAGAAATACGAGCAGTACTTC	CASSRRTSGEKYEQYF
TRBV7-6	TRBJ2-6	.	TRBD1	TGTGCCAGCAGCAACTCAGACAGGGCTGGGGCCAACGTCCTGACTTTC	CASSNSDRAGANVLTF
TRBV4-2	TRBJ2-5	.	.	TGTGCCAGCAGCCAAGAAAACGGGATTAAGGAGACCCAGTACTTC	CASSQENGIKETQYF
TRBV5-8	TRBJ2-1	.	TRBD1	TGTGCCAGCAGCTTGTTTGGGACAGGTCGAGGGTTGAATGAGCAGTTCTTC	CASSLFGTGRGLNEQFF